This T cell receptor (beta chain) is from a study of cytomegalovirus exposure and HLA in healthy donors. The germline V gene encodes CDR1 SGHNT and CDR2 YYREEE (reference sequence). The CDR3 is 14 residues long. The ends were cut back, 3 bases at V and 0 bases at J, with 10 bases in the middle. Method: immunoSEQ multiplex PCR; TCRdb's copy keeps in-frame clones and lacks some. The data show over 200,000 clones, around 87% seen once. The chain recombines TRBV5-4 with TRBJ2-7, with D perhaps TRBD2 (6 bases). Sequencing was carried out using PBMCs. This receptor was obtained from a woman aged 18-35 years in good health and CMV-seronegative. CDR3 residues: CASSWGGDSYEQYF. DNA for the CDR3: TGTGCCAGCAGCTGGGGCGGGGACTCCTACGAGCAGTACTTC.